This is a list of T cell receptor beta chains from one sample in a study of shared clonotypes between healthy human individuals. The protocol was immunoSEQ multiplex PCR, while the TCRdb copy is restricted to in-frame clones and leaves out a portion. The sample yields 1.5 million to 2.5 million clones, about 95% seen once. Source material: naive CD8+ T cells sorted from blood. These receptors came from a man aged 18-30 years in good health. Both conserved end residues are trimmed from each CDR3.

V gene: TRBV9
J gene: TRBJ2-5
CDR3 protein: ASSVEGGETQY

V gene: TRBV29-1
J gene: TRBJ2-7
CDR3 protein: SAEGLRSEQY

V gene: TRBV5-4
J gene: TRBJ2-7
CDR3 protein: ASSSRTGAYEQY

V gene: TRBV5-8
J gene: TRBJ2-5
CDR3 protein: ASSLSGYQETQY

V gene: TRBV10-2
J gene: TRBJ2-1
CDR3 protein: ASSGPSGHREGNNEQF

V gene: TRBV18
J gene: TRBJ2-6
CDR3 protein: ASSLWSEYSGANVLT

V gene: TRBV27
J gene: TRBJ2-7
CDR3 protein: ASSLYPGGEQY

V gene: TRBV28
J gene: TRBJ2-4
CDR3 protein: ASSLTSEGVEGNIQY

V gene: TRBV27
J gene: TRBJ2-6
CDR3 protein: ASSPQLTGEWSGANVLT

V gene: TRBV5-6
J gene: TRBJ1-6
CDR3 protein: ASRLGGSSPLH

V gene: TRBV6-5
J gene: TRBJ2-7
CDR3 protein: ASSYSEGPETEQY

V gene: TRBV4-1
J gene: TRBJ2-7
CDR3 protein: ASSLMGQSYEQY

V gene: TRBV5-6
J gene: TRBJ1-1
CDR3 protein: ASSFGLGNTEAF

V gene: TRBV28
J gene: TRBJ2-7
CDR3 protein: ASSLGVSYEQY

V gene: TRBV28
J gene: TRBJ2-1
CDR3 protein: ASSLRVVAGGVFGQF

V gene: TRBV27
J gene: TRBJ2-3
CDR3 protein: ASRAGTSGSTLTDTQY

V gene: TRBV5-1
J gene: TRBJ1-2
CDR3 protein: ASSLWTNYGYT

V gene: TRBV27
J gene: TRBJ2-7
CDR3 protein: ASSNIQDYEQY

V gene: TRBV5-8
J gene: TRBJ2-5
CDR3 protein: ASSPPTEGRKETQY

V gene: TRBV4-1
J gene: TRBJ2-5
CDR3 protein: ASSPTSTGGGETQY

V gene: TRBV9
J gene: TRBJ2-7
CDR3 protein: ASSVGGLAGDTYEQY

V gene: TRBV9
J gene: TRBJ2-3
CDR3 protein: ASSSPSGRVSDTQY

V gene: TRBV5-1
J gene: TRBJ2-3
CDR3 protein: ASSLAAGSTDTQY

V gene: TRBV30
J gene: TRBJ2-1
CDR3 protein: AWSVIAGGSNEQF

V gene: TRBV2
J gene: TRBJ2-7
CDR3 protein: ASRSYEQY

V gene: TRBV18
J gene: TRBJ1-1
CDR3 protein: ASSPPSYTEAF

V gene: TRBV5-4
J gene: TRBJ1-2
CDR3 protein: ASSLAGSLLNYGYT

V gene: TRBV7-9
J gene: .
CDR3 protein: ASSLGGQDYEQY

V gene: TRBV29-1
J gene: TRBJ2-1
CDR3 protein: STSGSKGVENEQF

V gene: TRBV5-5
J gene: TRBJ2-7
CDR3 protein: ASSLGTGLEQY

V gene: TRBV6-5
J gene: TRBJ2-7
CDR3 protein: ASSSGTEAYEQY

V gene: TRBV4-3
J gene: TRBJ2-6
CDR3 protein: ASSPGGEGPGANVLT

V gene: TRBV14
J gene: TRBJ2-1
CDR3 protein: ASSHAWGASSSYNEQF

V gene: TRBV27
J gene: TRBJ2-7
CDR3 protein: ASSPEGTGVRDEQY

V gene: TRBV18
J gene: TRBJ2-7
CDR3 protein: ASSFEDSSYEQY

V gene: TRBV7-6
J gene: TRBJ1-1
CDR3 protein: ASSSPVGANTEAF

V gene: TRBV5-8
J gene: TRBJ1-3
CDR3 protein: ASSLYSSGNTIY

V gene: TRBV29-1
J gene: TRBJ2-1
CDR3 protein: SVAPENSYNEQF

V gene: TRBV4-1
J gene: TRBJ2-7
CDR3 protein: ASSPPGGSEQY